The present T cell receptor beta chain was sequenced within a study of spatial heterogeneity in lung cancer. Background on the study: Donors were roughly 70 untreated early-stage non-small cell lung cancer patients. Where present, follow-up PBMC were sequenced a median of roughly two years after resection.

Whole-study results and caveats: Circulating ubiquitous expanded tumor TCRs were observed more frequently at resection than at follow-up.

This clonotype occurred many times. Its antigen is unidentified. Time point meaning: blood at routine non-recurrence follow-up after resection. In each case, whole RNA from tumor, nontumor lung or frozen PBMC was sequenced unsorted. V was clipped by 3 bases and J by 6 bases, with 14 bases between them. This CDR3 has 15 amino acids. Per germline, CDR1 SEHNR and CDR2 FQNEAQ (reference sequence). A unique molecular identifier was carried by every single TCR cDNA molecule. TCRdb used MiXCR to reprocess the 5' RACE reads, holding one entry per CDR3 protein. This table has about 26,000 distinct CDR3 sequences, roughly 6% appearing once.

The source material was PBMCs, sampled at follow-up. The chain has TRBV7-9 and TRBJ1-4; D unresolved. The TCR was taken from a male donor with early-stage non-small cell lung cancer. For the CDR3, the DNA is TGTGCCAGCAGCTTCCCGGGGTCGACGGATGAAAAACTGTTTTTT. Amino acid sequence: CASSFPGSTDEKLFF.